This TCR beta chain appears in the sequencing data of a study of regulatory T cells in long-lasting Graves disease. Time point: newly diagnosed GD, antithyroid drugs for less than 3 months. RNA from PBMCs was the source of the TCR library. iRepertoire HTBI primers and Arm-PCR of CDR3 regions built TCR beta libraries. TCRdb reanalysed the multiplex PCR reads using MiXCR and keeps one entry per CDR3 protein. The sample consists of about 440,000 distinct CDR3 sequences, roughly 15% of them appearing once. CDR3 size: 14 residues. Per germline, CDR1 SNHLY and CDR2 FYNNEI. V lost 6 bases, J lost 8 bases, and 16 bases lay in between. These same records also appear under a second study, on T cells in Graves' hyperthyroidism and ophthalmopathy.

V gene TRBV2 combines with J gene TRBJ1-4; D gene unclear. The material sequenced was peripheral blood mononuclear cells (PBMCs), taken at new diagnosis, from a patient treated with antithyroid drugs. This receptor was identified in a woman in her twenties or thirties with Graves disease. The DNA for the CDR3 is TGTGCCAGCAGAGAAACTGGTGGTACGGAAAAACTGTTTTTT. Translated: CASRETGGTEKLFF.